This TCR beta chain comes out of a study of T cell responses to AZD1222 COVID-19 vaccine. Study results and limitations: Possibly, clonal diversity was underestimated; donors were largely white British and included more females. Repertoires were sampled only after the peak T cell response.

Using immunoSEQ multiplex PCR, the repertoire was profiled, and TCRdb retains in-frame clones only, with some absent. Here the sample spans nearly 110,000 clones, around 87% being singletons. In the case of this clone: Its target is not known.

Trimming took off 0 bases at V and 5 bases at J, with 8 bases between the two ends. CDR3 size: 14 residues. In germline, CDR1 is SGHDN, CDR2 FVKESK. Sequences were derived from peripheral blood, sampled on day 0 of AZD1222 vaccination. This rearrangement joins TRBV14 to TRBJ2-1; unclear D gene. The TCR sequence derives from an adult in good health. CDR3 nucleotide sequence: TGTGCCAGCAGCCAAGACCGAGGAAACAATGAGCAGTTCTTC. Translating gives CASSQDRGNNEQFF.